The next 21 T cell receptor beta chains were all read from a single sample in a study of T cells in Graves' hyperthyroidism and ophthalmopathy. Amplified TCR beta CDR3 regions derived from RNA transcripts. When the TCR CDR3 underwent first-round RT-PCR, the HTBI primer set was used. TCRdb redid the calling of the multiplex PCR reads with MiXCR, one entry per CDR3 protein. This table holds around 500,000 distinct CDR3 sequences, 12% to 15% found once. The sample comprised blood. All receptors come from a woman aged 40 to 55 with Graves' hyperthyroidism.

This clonotype appeared a few times. This chain uses TRBV5-1 with TRBJ2-7; TRBD1 might be the D (6 bases). The CDR3 runs 14 residues. V was trimmed by 2 bases and J by 7 bases, leaving 16 bases between them. CDR1 is SGHRS, CDR2 YFSETQ, per germline. CDR3 DNA: TGCGCCAGCAGCTTAAGTACAGGGCTCCTGGAGCAGTACTTC. Its translation: CASSLSTGLLEQYF.

The sample holds many counts of this clonotype. The chain combines TRBV11-2 with TRBJ2-7; TRBD1 matches 9 bases. The CDR3 contains 15 residues. The J segment lost 2 bases and the V segment lost 1 base, leaving 3 bases of the junction unmatched. From germline, CDR1 is SGHAT and CDR2 FQNNGV. The CDR3 nucleotides read TGTGCCAGCAGCTTAGCCGGGACAGGGACCTACGAGCAGTACTTC. It codes for CASSLAGTGTYEQYF.

This clonotype showed up just a few times. Compared with germline, one end of the junction differs, possibly owing to a read error. The chain combines TRBV12-3 or TRBV12-4 with TRBJ2-1; 12 bases map to TRBD2. The CDR3 is 15 residues long. CDR3 sequence (DNA): TGTGCCAACAGTTTAGCTAGCGGGGGGGGAGTGGAGCAGTTCTTC. Residues: CANSLASGGGVEQFF.

This clonotype was seen only a few times. The rearrangement joins TRBV12-3 or TRBV12-4 to TRBJ1-2; possible D gene TRBD1, 5 bases. V lost 1 base to trimming and J lost 4 bases, with 13 bases between them. The CDR3 contains 15 residues. CDR3 region: CASSLGARTPYGYTF. In nucleotides, the CDR3 is TGTGCCAGCAGTTTAGGGGCCAGGACACCCTATGGCTACACCTTC.

This clonotype was detected only a few times. The J gene is TRBJ1-5, the V gene TRBV19, with TRBD1 matching 7 bases. The length of the CDR3 is 15 residues. Trimming cost V 5 bases and J 3 bases; bases outside gene matches: 7. The V gene's germline CDR1 is LNHDA and CDR2 SQIVND (reference sequence). The CDR3 protein is CASSLPGTANQPQHF. The CDR3 DNA reads TGTGCCAGTAGTCTCCCCGGGACAGCCAATCAGCCCCAGCATTTT.

The CDR3 spells CASSAAGTGSGYTF. The CDR3 DNA reads as TGTGCCAGCAGTGCCGCCGGGACAGGGTCTGGCTACACCTTC. The genes are TRBV28 and TRBJ1-2, with 9 bases lining up with TRBD1. The V and J ends lost 5 bases and 7 bases, in that order; junction bases with no gene match: 8. The CDR3 is 14 amino acids. Germline CDR1 reads MDHEN; CDR2 reads SYDVKM.

This chain links TRBV12-3 or TRBV12-4 with TRBJ2-2, with TRBD2 matching over 13 bases. With V trimmed by 7 bases and J by 6 bases, 5 bases remained unmatched. This CDR3 spans 15 amino acids. The CDR3 coding sequence is TGTGCCAGCATCACCGGACTAGCGGGAGCCGGGGAGCTGTTTTTT. Translation: CASITGLAGAGELFF.

At least ten counts were recorded for this clonotype. The chain has TRBV2 and TRBJ2-2; TRBD2 might be the D (6 bases). CDR3 length equals 14 residues. V was pared by 4 bases and J by 4 bases, with 10 bases between. The germline CDR1 and CDR2 sequences are SNHLY and FYNNEI. The CDR3 loop is CASSGPGATGELFF. CDR3 sequence (DNA): TGTGCCAGCAGTGGTCCGGGAGCCACCGGGGAGCTGTTTTTT.

The table lists this clonotype with a few counts. The rearrangement uses TRBV29-1 and TRBJ2-7; D possibly corresponds to TRBD2 (5 bases). CDR3 length equals 10 residues. CDR1 is SQVTM, CDR2 ANQGSEA, per germline. V was shortened by 4 bases and J by 6 bases, with 7 bases between the two germline ends. The CDR3 region is CSVGRGEQYF. CDR3 coding DNA: TGCAGCGTTGGACGGGGCGAGCAGTACTTC.

This clonotype was seen a handful of times. The chain uses TRBV12-3 or TRBV12-4 and TRBJ1-3, with a possible D match to TRBD1 (5 bases). This CDR3 spans 16 amino acids. The ends were cut back, 5 bases at V and 0 bases at J, with 14 bases in the middle. CDR3 loop: CASSLTVRSSGNTIYF. The CDR3 region has the DNA TGTGCCAGCAGTCTGACAGTTAGGAGCTCTGGAAACACCATATATTTT.

The table lists this clonotype with many counts. This chain joins TRBV28 and TRBJ2-7; TRBD2 matches at 9 bases. The CDR3 sequence is 15 residues long. The V gene's germline CDR1 is MDHEN and CDR2 SYDVKM. With 5 bases clipped from V and 6 bases from J, the junction kept 11 bases outside the gene matches. The CDR3 protein is CASSGGLAGVSEQYF. The CDR3 coding sequence is TGTGCCAGCAGTGGGGGGTTAGCGGGAGTGTCCGAGCAGTACTTC.

This clonotype was observed many times. The V and J genes are TRBV28 and TRBJ1-2; D possibly corresponds to TRBD1 (5 bases). This CDR3 has 13 amino acids. Deletions cut 6 bases from V and 2 bases from J, with 10 bases between. Germline V CDR1 and CDR2: MDHEN, SYDVKM. The CDR3 DNA follows: TGTGCCAGCAGACAGACAGTCAACTATGGCTACACCTTC. Its protein product is CASRQTVNYGYTF.

This clonotype was seen ten or more times. The chain employs TRBV12-3 or TRBV12-4 and TRBJ1-1, with a weak D call TRBD1 (6 bases). The CDR3 length is 16 residues. Trimming took 3 bases from V and 0 from J, leaving 14 bases between them. The CDR3 is CASSFLGQRMNTEAFF. The DNA for the CDR3 is TGTGCCAGCAGTTTCCTCGGACAGCGCATGAACACTGAAGCTTTCTTT.

This clonotype showed up many times. The chain combines TRBV20-1 with TRBJ2-7, with 8 bases identical to TRBD2. V was pared by 5 bases and J by 3 bases, with 12 bases of the junction left unmatched. The CDR3 length is 15 residues. From germline, CDR1 is DFQATT and CDR2 SNEGSKA (reference sequence). CDR3 sequence: CSAGRAGREDYEQYF. For the CDR3, the DNA is TGCAGTGCTGGGAGGGCAGGGCGGGAGGACTACGAGCAGTACTTC.

In this sample, this clonotype turned up many times. V gene TRBV7-9 combines with J gene TRBJ1-1; 8 nucleotides agree with TRBD1. The CDR3 totals 13 residues. The germline V gene has CDR1 SEHNR and CDR2 FQNEAQ (reference sequence). J gave up 10 bases and V 4 bases, and 8 bases lay outside the gene matches. CDR3 DNA sequence: TGTGCCAGCAGCTCTCCGGACAGGGCGGGAGCTTTCTTT. Its translation: CASSSPDRAGAFF. Drawing the rest from reference TRBV7-9 and TRBJ1-1, the complete variable domain is DTGVSQNPRHKITKRGQNVTFRCDPISEHNRLYWYRQTLGQGPEFLTYFQNEAQLEKSRLLSDRFSAERPKGSFSTLEIQRTEQGDSAMYLCASSSPDRAGAFFGQGTRLTVV.

Concerning this clonotype itself: Given a much more abundant clone one base away, this may be a read error. V and J are TRBV9 and TRBJ2-1; 14 bases align to TRBD2. The CDR3 extends over 17 amino acids. Germline V gives CDR1 SGDLS, CDR2 YYNGEE. This chain's CDR3 is CTSGGGTSGSQLNEQFF. CDR3 DNA: TGTACCAGCGGTGGGGGGACTAGCGGGAGTCAGCTTAATGAGCAGTTCTTC. Full variable domain (missing parts from reference TRBV9 and TRBJ2-1): DSGVTQTPKHLITATGQRVTLRCSPRSGDLSVYWYQQSLDQGLQFLIQYYNGEERAKGNILERFSAQQFPDLHSELNLSSLELGDSALYFCTSGGGTSGSQLNEQFFGPGTRLTVL.

Ten or more counts support this clonotype. The chain combines TRBV5-1 with TRBJ2-3; 13 bases map to TRBD2. Germline V gene sequence: CDR1 SGHRS, CDR2 YFSETQ. V was clipped by 4 bases and J by 0 bases; unmatched bases: 2. This CDR3 is built from 16 residues. For the CDR3, the DNA is TGCGCCAGCAGCAAGGGACTAGCGGGAAGCACAGATACGCAGTATTTT. Its protein product is CASSKGLAGSTDTQYF.

This clonotype was observed many times. The chain joins TRBV20-1 to TRBJ2-5, with TRBD2 matching 11 bases. The CDR3 sequence is 15 residues long. The germline V gene encodes CDR1 DFQATT and CDR2 SNEGSKA (reference sequence). V shed 6 bases, J shed 5 bases, and the junction held 11 bases outside the gene matches. The CDR3 loop is CSAGALAGGTETQYF. CDR3 nucleotides: TGCAGTGCCGGGGCCTTAGCGGGAGGGACGGAGACCCAGTACTTC.

Written as DNA, the CDR3 is TGCAGCGTTCGTCGGGACCGCCAAGAGACCCAGTACTTC. This codes for CSVRRDRQETQYF. This sequence joins TRBV29-1 and TRBJ2-5, with D perhaps TRBD1 or TRBD2 (5 bases each). The CDR3 is 13 residues long. Germline assignment: CDR1 SQVTM and CDR2 ANQGSEA. V was clipped by 5 bases and J by 1 base, with 11 bases between them.

This clonotype came up a few times. CDR3 region: CASSQGLEKETQYF. The CDR3 region has the DNA TGCGCCAGCAGCCAGGGACTGGAAAAAGAGACCCAGTACTTC. The chain carries TRBV5-1 and TRBJ2-5; a possible D gene is TRBD2 (6 bases). Trimming removed 4 bases at V and 3 bases at J, with 13 bases between. The CDR3 is made up of 14 amino acids. The germline CDR1 and CDR2 sequences are SGHRS and YFSETQ. Full variable domain (outside the CDR3, taken from reference TRBV5-1 and TRBJ2-5): KAGVTQTPRYLIKTRGQQVTLSCSPISGHRSVSWYQQTPGQGLQFLFEYFSETQRNKGNFPGRFSGRQFSNSRSEMNVSTLELGDSALYLCASSQGLEKETQYFGPGTRLLVL.

This clonotype was found many times. This chain joins TRBV29-1 and TRBJ2-7; 9 positions agree with TRBD1. CDR1 is SQVTM, CDR2 ANQGSEA, per germline. The CDR3 has 13 residues. V lost 3 bases, J lost 9 bases, and 9 bases stayed unmatched. The CDR3 bases are TGCAGCGTTGACCCAGGACAGGGGTTGGGGCAGTACTTC. Its protein is CSVDPGQGLGQYF.